Listed below are T cell receptor beta chains from one sample, sequenced in a study of T cell changes during pregnancy in multiple sclerosis. This table comes from immunoSEQ multiplex PCR, and its TCRdb copy is limited to in-frame clones, with some not included. Found here are around 42,000 clones, about 91% of them singletons; the top ten hold about 0.51%. The sample here was CD4+ T cells from peripheral blood mononuclear cells, taken in the second trimester of pregnancy. Source of these receptors: a female donor in good health, enrolled as a control in a pregnancy study. The CDR3 runs from the conserved cysteine through the conserved F or W. D genes are given only for firm matches. Expanded clones get a size class; other rows say once, few or many, or leave the size out.

d_call,cdr3_length,j_call,v_call,clone_size,cdr3_nt,cdr3_aa
TRBD2,15,TRBJ2-2,TRBV4-3,.,TGCGCCAGCAGCCAGGATGGCGGGAGGGCCGGGGAGCTGTTTTTT,CASSQDGGRAGELFF
TRBD1,14,TRBJ1-4,TRBV5-4,.,TGTGCCAGCAGCTTAACAGGGGTACCTGAAAAACTGTTTTTT,CASSLTGVPEKLFF
.,15,TRBJ2-7,TRBV4-2,.,TGTGCCAGCAGCCAAGATTTGGCGGGAACCTACGAGCAGTACTTC,CASSQDLAGTYEQYF
.,13,TRBJ1-2,TRBV27,.,TGTGCCAGCAGTCCAGGACATCCTAATGGCTACACCTTC,CASSPGHPNGYTF
.,14,TRBJ2-7,TRBV27,.,TGTGCCAGCAGCCTAAGGGGGACATACGACGAGCAGTACTTC,CASSLRGTYDEQYF
.,13,TRBJ2-1,TRBV19,.,TGTGCCAGTACCCAGGGGTTTCGGGGTGAGCAGTTCTTC,CASTQGFRGEQFF
TRBD1,14,TRBJ1-5,TRBV5-4,.,TGTGCCAGCAGCTCGGACAGGGCCCAGGGGCCCCAGCATTTT,CASSSDRAQGPQHF
TRBD2,17,TRBJ2-1,TRBV11-3,.,TGTGCCAGCAGCTTAGAGCCGGCTAGCGGGGGGCTCAGTGAGCAGTTCTTC,CASSLEPASGGLSEQFF
.,14,TRBJ2-5,TRBV29-1,.,TGCAGCGTTGGAAAGCTTCCCCACCAAGAGACCCAGTACTTC,CSVGKLPHQETQYF
TRBD1,15,TRBJ2-1,TRBV7-9,.,TGTGCCAGCAGCCCAGGGACAGGGATCGCAAATGAGCAGTTCTTC,CASSPGTGIANEQFF
.,15,TRBJ1-5,TRBV2,few,TGTGCCAGCAGTGGGAGGCTGGGAGGCCCTCAGCCCCAGCATTTT,CASSGRLGGPQPQHF
.,15,TRBJ1-4,TRBV29-1,.,TGCAGCGCAGGTGATTCTCCCGACTATGATGAAAAACTGTTTTTT,CSAGDSPDYDEKLFF
.,15,TRBJ1-3,TRBV6-5,.,TGTGCCAGCAGTATCCTGACAGTCTCTGGAAACACCATATATTTT,CASSILTVSGNTIYF
.,14,TRBJ2-3,TRBV5-1,.,TGCGCCAGCACCAGGGGCGCAGGCACAGATACGCAGTATTTT,CASTRGAGTDTQYF
TRBD1,14,TRBJ2-1,TRBV27,.,TGTGCCAGCAGCAGGACAGGTTCCTACAATGAGCAGTTCTTC,CASSRTGSYNEQFF
.,14,TRBJ2-7,TRBV28,.,TGTGCCAGCAGTTCGACAGCAAACTCCTACGAGCAGTACTTC,CASSSTANSYEQYF
.,14,TRBJ1-3,TRBV12-5,.,TGTGCTAGTGGTTTGGTCAGGGCTGGAAACACCATATATTTT,CASGLVRAGNTIYF
.,11,TRBJ1-2,TRBV29-1,.,TGCAGCGTTCGGCAGGGTCTTGGCTACACCTTC,CSVRQGLGYTF
.,16,TRBJ1-1,TRBV30,.,TGTGCCTGGAGTCCCCCGTGGCGCGGGGAGAACACTGAAGCTTTCTTT,CAWSPPWRGENTEAFF
TRBD1,14,TRBJ1-5,TRBV19,.,TGTGCCAGTAGTATCCAGGGGGCAGGGCAGCCCCAGCATTTT,CASSIQGAGQPQHF
.,15,TRBJ2-7,TRBV14,.,TGTGCCAGCAGCCAACAAACAGGGTGGGCCTACGAGCAGTACTTC,CASSQQTGWAYEQYF
TRBD2,15,TRBJ2-1,TRBV6-6,.,TGTGCCAGCAGTTACTCGACCAGGACTAGCCCCTTCCCAGTCTTC,CASSYSTRTSPFPVF
.,12,TRBJ1-1,TRBV28,.,TGTGCCAGCAGTTTATCCAGGGTACGAGCTTTCTTT,CASSLSRVRAFF
TRBD1,16,TRBJ1-2,TRBV27,.,TGTGCCAGCTGGGACGCCCCCGGACAGGGGGCGTTTGGCTACACCTTC,CASWDAPGQGAFGYTF
.,14,TRBJ2-7,TRBV18,.,TGTGCCAGCTCACCAAGCGGAGGAAACTACGAGCAGTACTTC,CASSPSGGNYEQYF
TRBD2,14,TRBJ2-1,TRBV7-8,.,TGTGCCAGGACGTATCGGCGGGAGGCGAATGAGCAGTTCTTC,CARTYRREANEQFF
TRBD1,16,TRBJ1-1,TRBV7-9,.,TGTGCCAGCAGCCCAGGGACCGGGACAGGGGTAACTGAAGCTTTCTTT,CASSPGTGTGVTEAFF
TRBD1,14,TRBJ2-5,TRBV18,.,TGTGCCAGCTCACCCCGGGACAGCCAAGAGACCCAGTACTTC,CASSPRDSQETQYF
.,14,TRBJ2-1,TRBV5-1,.,TGCGCCAGCAGCTTGACAGGGCCCCCCAATGAGCAGTTCTTC,CASSLTGPPNEQFF
.,12,TRBJ2-3,TRBV7-9,.,TGTGCCAGCAGCCCCGGGACTTCATCCCTATATTTT,CASSPGTSSLYF
.,12,TRBJ1-1,TRBV30,.,TGTGCCTGGAGGGACACGAACACTGAAGCTTTCTTT,CAWRDTNTEAFF
.,14,TRBJ2-7,TRBV6-5,.,TGTGCCAGCAGTCTCCGGGACACCGATTACGAGCAGTACTTC,CASSLRDTDYEQYF